This TCR beta chain was observed in a study of blood T cell repertoires in COVID-19 (TCRdb year 2020). Turning to the overall study: Collaborator samples came from the United States, Italy and Spain and covered acute and convalescent phases of COVID-19. The samples were drawn from two sources: the first 160 participants of the ongoing ImmuneRACE study, and 1,200 or so subjects contributed by 6 global collaborators. A de-identified subject ID, COVID-19 status, age in years and sex were almost always included in the sample metadata. The dataset comprised deeply sampled blood TCRbeta repertoires from subjects exposed to, actively infected with, or recovered from COVID-19. The repertoires were released in a freely available public database meant as a resource for research on the immune response to SARS-CoV-2. Where HLA class I and class II types were available, the types were taken from metadata supplied by the sample provider, not from assay-based typing. The material from the prospective study consisted of cDNA or gDNA derived from T cells, B-cell-depleted T cells, or PBMCs.

On this clone: The antigen it binds to is not known. Base-call qualities are not available, and no considerably larger clone is one nucleotide away.

CDR1 SEHNR and CDR2 FQNEAQ are derived from the germline V gene (reference sequence). The CDR3, cysteine through phenylalanine, is 14 amino acids long. The read is trimmed to its CDR3 DNA, 42 bases read in frame from base 1. At one collaborating source in Seattle, patients were enrolled during active infection and were followed longitudinally through the course of disease. The collaborating institutions used their own protocols to collect whole blood in K2EDTA tubes. For TCRbeta analysis, collaborators shipped samples as frozen whole blood, isolated PBMCs, or DNA extracted from either of those sample types. The immunoSEQ Assay, a bias-controlled multiplex PCR, was used to amplify TCRbeta CDR3 regions from genomic DNA. For the original study's pipeline: The number of nucleated cells in each sample was estimated from the amplification of reference gene primers within the assay. Sequence reads were collapsed and filtered to measure the absolute abundance of every unique TCRbeta CDR3 rearrangement. For each sample, productive Simpson clonality was calculated as the square root of Simpson's diversity index across productive rearrangements. TCRdb provides this immuneACCESS table in a form limited to in-frame rearrangements. Some clones are lacking; in checked studies, under half of them reflect an unresolved V gene, and why the rest are absent is not known. That table is the source of V, J and clone size, and D and trimming were worked out from the DNA. The sample records about 160,000 clones, roughly 85% of which are singletons. The ten largest clones take up roughly 8.3% of the sample.

The paper as a whole reports these results and caveats: The amount of clinical and demographic metadata varied by source and participant and was provided uncurated.

The sequence joins TRBV7-9 to TRBJ2-1, with 7 bases matching TRBD2. What was sequenced was peripheral blood. This TCR was sampled from a woman in her sixties or seventies with COVID-19, enrolled during active disease. The CDR3 sequence is CATARELLDNEQFF. The nucleotide sequence reads as follows: TGTGCAACCGCGCGGGAGCTCTTAGACAATGAGCAGTTCTTC.